The 32 T cell receptor beta chains reported below all come from one sample, sequenced in a study of tumor and adjacent non-tumor tissue in lung cancer. TCRbeta libraries were built with three rounds of nested PCR, modified from ARM-PCR. MiXCR, applied by TCRdb to the multiplex PCR reads, yields one record per CDR3 protein. The sample contains 200,000 to 250,000 distinct CDR3 sequences, 70% to 75% of which appear only once. The template was RNA from unsorted bulk tissue. The sample was lung tumor tissue. The receptor set was obtained from a man aged 55 to 69 with non-small cell lung cancer.

On this clonotype itself: One junction end does not reproduce the germline sequence, and a read error may be involved. This chain uses TRBV29-1 with TRBJ1-2; unclear D gene. The CDR3 loop spans 14 amino acids. Per the germline V gene, CDR1 is SQVTM and CDR2 is ANQGSEA. The CDR3 region has the DNA TGCAGCGGGAGAGATGGGGTCTTTGGGTATGGCTACACTTTC. Translation gives CSGRDGVFGYGYTF. Full variable domain (outside the CDR3, taken from reference TRBV29-1 and TRBJ1-2): SAVISQKPSRDICQRGTSLTIQCQVDSQVTMMFWYRQQPGQSLTLIATANQGSEATYESGFVIDKFPISRPNLTFSTLTVSNMSPEDSSIYLCSGRDGVFGYGYTFGSGTRLTVV.

With regard to this clonotype: The CDR3 does not end in the conserved phenylalanine or tryptophan, so this is likely a read error. The chain carries TRBV5-5 and TRBJ2-5, with D unresolved. The CDR3 has 14 residues. Germline V lookup: CDR1 SGHKS, CDR2 YYEKEE (reference sequence). The CDR3 sequence is CASSLVWGRETQYL. CDR3 bases: TGTGCTAGCAGCTTGGTGTGGGGTAGGGAGACCCAGTACTTA.

This clonotype occurred a few times. The J gene is TRBJ2-1, the V gene TRBV20-1; 9 positions agree with TRBD2. The CDR3 runs to 19 residues. V lost 6 bases and J lost 7; bases outside the gene matches: 25. In germline, CDR1 is DFQATT, CDR2 SNEGSKA (reference sequence). The chain's CDR3 is CSAQSVRQSAGGPGNEQFF. In DNA form, the CDR3 reads TGCAGTGCGCAATCGGTTCGTCAATCGGCGGGAGGGCCTGGAAATGAGCAGTTCTTC.

On this clonotype itself: This may arise from a read error, as a much more abundant clone is one base away. The CDR3 DNA sequence: TGTGCCAGCAACTTAGGGACTAGCGGGGGGAACGAGCAGTACTTC. Protein: CASNLGTSGGNEQYF. The chain is built from TRBV11-3 and TRBJ2-7, with 15 bases matching TRBD2. This CDR3 is built from 15 residues. Germline assignment: CDR1 SGHNT and CDR2 YENEEA. The whole variable domain, remainder taken from reference TRBV11-3 and TRBJ2-7, is EAGVVQSPRYKIIEKKQPVAFWCNPISGHNTLYWYLQNLGQGPELLIRYENEEAVDDSQLPKDRFSAERLKGVDSTLKIQPAELGDSAVYLCASNLGTSGGNEQYFGPGTRLTVT.

This clonotype was found a few times. Since a much larger clone is just one base distant, this may be a read error. The rearrangement links TRBV6-1 to TRBJ1-2, with D unclear. Germline loops: CDR1 MNHNS, CDR2 SASEGT. The CDR3 runs 17 residues. CDR3 DNA sequence: TGTACCAGCAGTGAATATTTTGGTTTGGTAGCCACATATGGCTACACCTTC. It yields the protein CTSSEYFGLVATYGYTF.

Details on this clonotype: One junction end disagrees with the germline gene, perhaps due to a read error. V usage is TRBV7-8 and J usage is TRBJ1-1, with a weak D call TRBD1 (6 bases). The germline V gene has CDR1 SGHVS and CDR2 FQNEAQ. The CDR3 is made up of 15 amino acids. CDR3 region: CDSSLVGGFSNEVFF. The CDR3 DNA follows: TGTGACAGCAGCCTAGTAGGGGGGTTCTCGAACGAAGTTTTCTTT.

This clonotype was detected ten times or more. The V gene is TRBV12-5, the J gene TRBJ2-4; D may be TRBD1 (5 bases). The CDR3 totals 16 residues. V lost 0 bases to trimming and J lost 6 bases, with 15 bases between them. CDR1 is LGHNT, CDR2 FRNRAP, per germline. CDR3 bases: TGTGCTAGTGGTTTGGTACTGTCAGGGCTTGGAAACATTCAGTACTTC. This gives the protein CASGLVLSGLGNIQYF.

Note on this clonotype: One junction end does not reproduce the germline sequence, and a read error may be involved. The CDR3 coding sequence is TGCGCCAGCAGCTTGGGGACGGGAAATATCAAACAGCCCCAACAGTTT. Its protein is CASSLGTGNIKQPQQF. V is TRBV5-1 and J is TRBJ1-5, with D hard to call. Per the germline V gene, CDR1 is SGHRS and CDR2 is YFSETQ. This CDR3 region has 16 residues.

A remark on this clonotype: This may be a read error: a much more frequent sequence differs by one nucleotide. The chain combines TRBV20-1 with TRBJ2-1, with D perhaps matching TRBD1 (6 bases). Trimming removed 1 base from V and 5 bases from J, with 15 bases in between. CDR3 length: 15 residues. Germline lookup yields CDR1 DFQATT and CDR2 SNEGSKA (reference sequence). DNA for the CDR3: TGCAGTGCTAGAGGGGGGCGGGTTTGGCACAATGAGCAGTTCTTC. This sequence encodes CSARGGRVWHNEQFF.

Regarding this clonotype: Since the CDR3 does not end with the conserved phenylalanine or tryptophan, this likely comes from a read error. DNA for the CDR3: TGCAGTGCTAGCAACCTGGGGACCAGCCGACACCATGAGCAGTTCCTC. Translating gives CSASNLGTSRHHEQFL. V usage is TRBV20-1 and J usage is TRBJ2-1; perhaps D is TRBD1 or TRBD2 (5 bases each). Germline V gene data show CDR1 as DFQATT and CDR2 as SNEGSKA (reference sequence). With 3 bases removed from V and 8 bases from J, the gap between germline ends came to 23 bases. CDR3 length equals 16 residues.

CDR3 in amino acids: CSALDAGTDLSDTQYF. In nucleotides, the CDR3 is TGCAGTGCTTTGGACGCCGGGACAGATCTCTCAGATACGCAGTATTTT. The V and J genes are TRBV20-1 and TRBJ2-3, with 7 positions matching TRBD1. With V trimmed by 5 bases and J by 4 bases, 15 bases remained unmatched. The CDR3 runs to 16 residues. CDR1 is DFQATT and CDR2 is SNEGSKA in the germline V gene (reference sequence).

This chain links TRBV20-1 with TRBJ2-7, with D tentatively TRBD2 (7 bases). Looked up from germline, CDR1 is DFQATT and CDR2 is SNEGSKA (reference sequence). Trimming removed 3 bases at V and 4 bases at J, with 22 bases between. The CDR3 totals 16 residues. The CDR3 DNA follows: TGCAGTGCTAGTATCCCCCATGCGGGGGCCAGGTACGAGCAGTACTTC. Translation: CSASIPHAGARYEQYF.

The V gene is TRBV6-6, the J gene TRBJ2-3; no clear D gene. Trimming cost V 1 base and J 2 bases, with 7 bases left between them. The CDR3 runs 14 residues. CDR1 is MNHNY, CDR2 SVGAGI, per germline (reference sequence). The CDR3: CASSYLTLTDTQYF. The CDR3 DNA sequence: TGTGCCAGCAGTTACTTGACACTCACAGATACGCAGTATTTT.

With respect to this clonotype: The CDR3 does not close with the conserved phenylalanine or tryptophan, likely indicating a read error. V and J are TRBV29-1 and TRBJ1-5; D remains ambiguous. The germline CDR1 and CDR2 sequences are SQVTM and ANQGSEA. The CDR3 is 13 amino acids. V lost 6 bases to trimming and J lost 5 bases, with 14 bases between them. Written as DNA, the CDR3 is TGCAGCGTAGACCTCGCCCTACATCAGCCCCAGCATCTT. Translated: CSVDLALHQPQHL.

As for this clonotype: Its ends do not fully match the called genes, so a read error is possible. This chain uses TRBV29-1 with TRBJ2-1, with 7 bases matching TRBD2. The CDR3 is made up of 19 amino acids. The germline gives CDR1 SQVTM, CDR2 ANQGSEA. CDR3 protein: CSVQTRTNGGSSSYNEQLF. The DNA for the CDR3 is TGCAGCGTTCAAACCCGGACTAACGGGGGGTCGAGCTCCTACAATGAGCAGCTCTTC.

For this clonotype: A much larger clone is a single base away; this may be a read error. This chain uses TRBV20-1 with TRBJ1-5; D gene ambiguous. The CDR3 contains 15 residues. Germline V gene lookup returns CDR1 DFQATT and CDR2 SNEGSKA (reference sequence). V was shortened by 2 bases and J by 7 bases, with 18 bases between the two germline ends. CDR3 region: CSARYSRGIKQPQHF. The CDR3 DNA follows: TGCAGTGCTAGATACTCCCGGGGAATCAAACAGCCCCAGCATTTT.

Worth noting for this clonotype: This may be a read error: a much more frequent sequence differs by one nucleotide. The chain joins TRBV4-1 to TRBJ2-4; perhaps TRBD1 as D (6 bases). This CDR3 spans 18 amino acids. CDR1 and CDR2 from the germline V gene are MGHRA and YSYEKL. V was shortened by 7 bases and J by 0 bases, with 22 bases between the two germline ends. DNA of the CDR3: TGCGCCAGCAACCAGGTGGGACAACGCTATTTAGCCAAAAACATTCAGTACTTC. Its protein product is CASNQVGQRYLAKNIQYF.

The V and J genes are TRBV6-1 and TRBJ1-5; 7 nucleotides line up with TRBD1. Germline loops: CDR1 MNHNS, CDR2 SASEGT. The CDR3 is 14 residues long. J lost 7 bases, V lost 11 bases, and 14 bases had no gene match. The CDR3 region has the DNA TGTGCCGGGGGGAGGGGACAGTGGGGACAGCCCCAGCATTTT. Its translation: CAGGRGQWGQPQHF.

The genes are TRBV11-2 and TRBJ1-6, with D possibly TRBD1 on 5 matching bases. Trimming took 11 bases from V and 9 from J, leaving 23 bases between them. The CDR3 covers 15 residues. CDR1 is SGHAT and CDR2 is FQNNGV in the germline V gene. Here the CDR3 reads CAGNLETRGFSPLHF. CDR3 in DNA: TGTGCCGGCAACTTAGAAACAAGGGGCTTTTCACCCCTCCACTTT.

This clonotype was found once. At one of its ends the junction is not consistent with the germline gene, which may arise from a read error. The J gene is TRBJ1-1, the V gene TRBV6-1, with a possible D match to TRBD1 (5 bases). The CDR3 spans 14 residues. Germline V gene sequence: CDR1 MNHNS, CDR2 SASEGT. The CDR3 region has the DNA TGTGCTAGCAGTGTAAGCGGATCGCGAGGGGTAGCTTTCTTT. Protein sequence: CASSVSGSRGVAFF.

With regard to this clonotype: One junction end disagrees with the germline gene, perhaps due to a read error. This chain joins TRBV6-5 and TRBJ1-5, with 8 nucleotides matching TRBD1. The CDR3 is 13 amino acids. The germline CDR1 and CDR2 sequences are MNHEY and SVGAGI. The CDR3 sequence: CASNRDRTQPQHF. The CDR3 region has the DNA TGCGCCAGCAACCGGGACAGGACCCAGCCCCAGCATTTT.

This clonotype has ten or more counts. The chain carries TRBV29-1 and TRBJ1-5; tentative D call: TRBD1 (5 bases). The CDR3 is made up of 14 amino acids. V lost 1 base and J 3 bases, leaving 10 bases between the germline ends. CDR1 is SQVTM, CDR2 ANQGSEA, per germline. In DNA, the CDR3 is TGCAGCGTTGAAGGCGGGGGAGTCAATCAGCCCCAGCATTTT. It yields the protein CSVEGGGVNQPQHF. Full variable domain (outside the CDR3, taken from reference TRBV29-1 and TRBJ1-5): SAVISQKPSRDICQRGTSLTIQCQVDSQVTMMFWYRQQPGQSLTLIATANQGSEATYESGFVIDKFPISRPNLTFSTLTVSNMSPEDSSIYLCSVEGGGVNQPQHFGDGTRLSIL.

As concerns this clonotype: This may be a read error, as it is one base from a much larger clone. The gene calls are TRBV12-3 or TRBV12-4 and TRBJ1-1, with D possibly TRBD1 on 5 matching bases. This CDR3 has 12 residues. CDR3 in DNA: TGTACCAGCAGTTTCCCGGGGGCTGAAGCTTTCTTT. Translating it yields CTSSFPGAEAFF.

This chain links TRBV7-9 with TRBJ1-2, with TRBD1 as a possible D gene (6 bases). Per germline, CDR1 SEHNR and CDR2 FQNEAQ (reference sequence). The CDR3 totals 15 residues. The germline V and J ends were trimmed by 2 bases and 4 bases, with 14 bases remaining between them. CDR3 nucleotide sequence: TGTGCCAGCAGCTTATCTTGGACAGTAGGCTATGGCTACACCTTC. It translates to CASSLSWTVGYGYTF.

With respect to this clonotype: With a much larger clone just one base away, this may be a read error. This sequence joins TRBV12-3 or TRBV12-4 and TRBJ2-1; D not resolved. The V end was cut by 5 bases, the J end by 6 bases, with 14 bases between. The CDR3 totals 14 residues. The CDR3 sequence is CASSPTGRRNEQFF. The CDR3 DNA reads as TGTGCCAGCAGTCCCACGGGCAGACGCAATGAGCAGTTCTTC.

Concerning this clonotype: One junction end disagrees with the germline gene, perhaps due to a read error. The rearrangement links TRBV19 to TRBJ1-6; TRBD1 matches 10 bases. This CDR3 has 15 amino acids. Per the germline V gene, CDR1 is LNHDA and CDR2 is SQIVND (reference sequence). DNA for the CDR3: TGTGCCACTAGTCCTCGGACAGGGGGGAATTCACCCCTCCACTTT. The encoded protein is CATSPRTGGNSPLHF.

A remark on this clonotype: A much larger clone differs from this one at a single base, so this may be a read error. The gene calls are TRBV5-1 and TRBJ2-2, with D uncertain. This CDR3 has 16 residues. Per germline, CDR1 SGHRS and CDR2 YFSETQ. CDR3 bases: TGCGCCAGAAGCTTGTCCGGAGCAGCGAACACCGGGGAGCTGTTTTTT. It encodes CARSLSGAANTGELFF.

As regards this clonotype: The conserved final phenylalanine or tryptophan is absent from the CDR3, which likely points to a read error. The chain recombines TRBV6-5 with TRBJ1-6; unclear D gene. Germline values: CDR1 MNHEY, CDR2 SVGAGI. The CDR3 length is 15 residues. V shed 8 bases and J shed 12 bases, with 23 bases lying between them. The CDR3 nucleotides read TGTGCCAGCCGACCGGCGGTACGAGTTAGTTTACCCCTCCACCTT. Protein: CASRPAVRVSLPLHL.

As for this clonotype: At one end the junction does not follow the germline gene, possibly because of a read error. The CDR3 spells CASSRDGTSGSLF. CDR3 coding DNA: TGTGCCAGCAGTCGAGATGGGACTAGCGGGAGCCTCTTC. The rearrangement links TRBV28 to TRBJ2-7, with 14 bases that match TRBD2. The V gene's germline CDR1 is MDHEN and CDR2 SYDVKM. The CDR3 runs 13 residues.

A word on this clonotype: A read error may explain this, as a much larger clone is one base away. The conserved final phenylalanine or tryptophan is absent from the CDR3, which likely points to a read error. This chain connects TRBV6-1 to TRBJ2-7; D possibly corresponds to TRBD1 (6 bases). CDR3 size: 15 residues. V was cut by 6 bases and J by 2 bases, with 17 bases left in between. Per germline, CDR1 MNHNS and CDR2 SASEGT. The CDR3 DNA reads as TGTGCCAGCAGCCACCTCGAGGGGGTAACCTACGAGCAGTACCTC. It yields the protein CASSHLEGVTYEQYL.

J is TRBJ2-7 and V is TRBV5-1; TRBD1 matches 12 bases. V lost 4 bases to trimming and J lost 6 bases; unmatched junction nucleotides: 8. The CDR3 has 15 amino acids. Germline CDR1 and CDR2: SGHRS and YFSETQ. This chain's CDR3 is CASSIRDRGPGEQYF. Here the CDR3 DNA reads TGCGCCAGCAGCATCCGGGACAGGGGGCCGGGCGAGCAGTACTTC.

This clonotype was seen more than once but under ten times. This chain links TRBV2 with TRBJ2-3; no clear D gene. The CDR3 loop spans 10 amino acids. The germline gives CDR1 SNHLY, CDR2 FYNNEI. Trimming removed 4 bases at V and 10 bases at J, with 6 bases between. The CDR3 loop is CASSVLAQYF. The CDR3 DNA reads as TGTGCCAGCAGTGTTTTAGCGCAGTATTTT.